This TCR beta chain is from a study of T cells in localized non-small cell lung cancer. Study-wide findings and caveats: In adjacent lung appeared a median 57 of the top 100 tumor clones. Heterogeneity remains possible, as sequencing covered one tumor region only. A higher density of T cells in blood coincided with extended overall survival. Uninvolved adjacent lung had the highest recorded T cell clonality, with tumor below it.

Trimming shortened V by 5 bases and J by 6 bases, and 19 bases separated the two germline ends. Germline CDR1 and CDR2: SNHLY and FYNNEI. The CDR3 consists of 15 residues. Profiled with immunoSEQ multiplex PCR; TCRdb holds only in-frame clones, not every one. The sample has about 41,000 clones; about 88% are singletons. This clone has more than one count but fewer than ten. Its target is not known. The V call is TRBV2, the J call TRBJ1-2; the D gene is possibly TRBD1 (5 bases). This specimen was peripheral blood, taken before any cancer treatment. This receptor was identified in a woman aged 18-49 years with stage III lung adenocarcinoma. The chain's CDR3 is CASSFSGTTTHGYTF. The CDR3 coding sequence is TGTGCCAGCAGTTTCTCCGGGACCACGACTCATGGCTACACCTTC.